The 28 T cell receptor beta chains below were found in one sample sequenced in a study of T-cell reconstitution after alpha-beta-depleted transplantation in children. The library targeted TCRbeta and was prepared with unique molecular identifiers. TCRdb itself ran the PCR reads through MiXCR, one entry per CDR3 protein. Here the sample spans some 590,000 distinct CDR3 sequences, roughly a tenth being singletons. The sequenced sample was PBMCs from the stem cell graft donor, obtained from the stem cell graft. The source is a human donor who donated a stem cell graft to a child with acute myeloid leukemia.

This clonotype was seen more than once but under ten times. The chain employs TRBV6-2 or TRBV6-3 and TRBJ2-1; 8 bases are a match to TRBD2. Germline V lookup: CDR1 MNHEY, CDR2 SVGEGT. After removal of 7 bases from V and 6 bases from J, the junction contained 17 bases not matched to a gene. CDR3 size: 17 residues. The CDR3, as DNA: TGTGCCAGCATAGACGGAGCCTTGTCTAGCGGGTTCAATGAGCAGTTCTTC. Its translation: CASIDGALSSGFNEQFF.

In this sample, this clonotype turned up a few times. The chain uses TRBV20-1 and TRBJ1-5; D might be TRBD1 (5 bases). The CDR3 consists of 14 residues. Trimming stripped 4 bases from V and 6 bases from J, with 16 bases between. Germline V lookup: CDR1 DFQATT, CDR2 SNEGSKA (reference sequence). CDR3 region: CSATISVGTQPQHF. CDR3 bases: TGCAGTGCTACCATCTCGGTCGGGACTCAGCCCCAGCATTTT.

Comments on this clonotype: As the CDR3 is not closed by the conserved phenylalanine or tryptophan, this likely results from a read error. The chain is built from TRBV20-1 and TRBJ2-3, with 7 bases lining up with TRBD2. This CDR3 is 16 amino acids long. Germline V gene sequence: CDR1 DFQATT, CDR2 SNEGSKA (reference sequence). The V and J ends lost 0 bases and 1 base, in that order; junction bases with no gene match: 7. CDR3 residues: CSARDLGGRGTDTQYS. In nucleotides, the CDR3 is TGCAGTGCTAGAGATCTGGGCGGGAGAGGCACAGATACGCAGTATTCT.

V gene TRBV2 combines with J gene TRBJ1-2; D may be TRBD1 (5 bases). CDR3 length: 15 residues. V lost 7 bases and J lost 0, with 15 bases in between. Germline V CDR1 and CDR2: SNHLY, FYNNEI. The CDR3 reads CASNIPQGTNYGYTF. DNA for the CDR3: TGTGCCAGCAATATACCTCAGGGAACTAACTATGGCTACACCTTC.

This clonotype was found a few times. This chain links TRBV2 with TRBJ1-1; TRBD1 might be the D (5 bases). Germline values: CDR1 SNHLY, CDR2 FYNNEI. V shed 4 bases and J shed 5 bases, with 14 bases lying between them. The CDR3 consists of 14 residues. This chain's CDR3 is CASSVRDGKTEAFF. The CDR3 DNA follows: TGTGCCAGCAGTGTTCGGGACGGGAAGACTGAAGCTTTCTTT.

The rearrangement uses TRBV19 and TRBJ2-7; 8 positions agree with TRBD2. Losses at the gene ends were 6 bases for V and 3 bases for J; bases not matched to a gene: 7. This CDR3 has 14 amino acids. CDR1 is LNHDA and CDR2 is SQIVND in the germline V gene (reference sequence). DNA for the CDR3: TGTGCCAGTAGCCTCTTTCGGGAGGGCTACGAGCAGTACTTC. Protein product: CASSLFREGYEQYF.

J is TRBJ2-1 and V is TRBV15; 8 nucleotides line up with TRBD2. V lost 5 bases and J lost 4; bases outside the gene matches: 4. The CDR3 covers 14 residues. CDR1 is LNHNV and CDR2 is YYDKDF in the germline V gene (reference sequence). The CDR3 sequence is CATSAGGGYNEQFF. In DNA, the CDR3 is TGTGCCACCAGCGCGGGAGGAGGATACAATGAGCAGTTCTTC.

The V gene is TRBV7-2, the J gene TRBJ2-3; 9 positions match TRBD2. Germline CDR1 SGHTA, CDR2 FQGNSA. The junction had 7 bases not matched to a gene; V was cut back by 5 bases and J by 4 bases. The CDR3 runs to 15 residues. Here the CDR3 DNA reads TGTGCCAGCAGCCATAGCGGGAGAGACGCAGATACGCAGTATTTT. Its translation is CASSHSGRDADTQYF.

This clonotype was counted between two and nine times. The chain recombines TRBV5-1 with TRBJ2-1; 9 bases are shared with TRBD2. Trimming took 5 bases from V and 5 from J; bases not matched to a gene: 14. The CDR3 has 17 residues. Germline V CDR1 and CDR2: SGHRS, YFSETQ. CDR3 amino acids: CASRQTSGPRGNNEQFF. The CDR3 coding sequence is TGCGCCAGCAGACAAACTAGCGGGCCCAGAGGAAACAATGAGCAGTTCTTC.

This clonotype was detected ten times or more. The chain carries TRBV20-1 and TRBJ2-1, with 8 bases aligning to TRBD2. V trimming: 3 bases; J trimming: 8 bases; junction bases outside the gene matches: 15. Germline V lookup: CDR1 DFQATT, CDR2 SNEGSKA (reference sequence). The CDR3 has 16 residues. The CDR3 DNA reads as TGCAGTGCTAGGGTTGGTGGCGCTAGCGGGTACTATGAGCAGTTCTTC. This codes for CSARVGGASGYYEQFF.

This clonotype was observed a few times. The chain carries TRBV10-3 and TRBJ2-1; 8 bases are a match to TRBD1. Germline values: CDR1 ENHRY, CDR2 SYGVKD. This CDR3 spans 14 amino acids. After removal of 7 bases from V and 4 bases from J, the junction contained 6 bases not matched to a gene. In nucleotides, the CDR3 is TGTGCCATCAAGGACAGGGCGCAATACAATGAGCAGTTCTTC. Encoded protein: CAIKDRAQYNEQFF.

The gene calls are TRBV7-2 and TRBJ1-1; D ambiguous. Germline V gene sequence: CDR1 SGHTA, CDR2 FQGNSA. With 1 base removed from V and 1 base from J, the gap between germline ends came to 7 bases. This CDR3 comprises 14 residues. DNA of the CDR3: TGTGCCAGCAGCTTAGGGCCGTCGAACACTGAAGCTTTCTTT. Translated, it gives CASSLGPSNTEAFF.

This clonotype showed up many times. The rearrangement links TRBV20-1 to TRBJ1-2; 7 bases fit TRBD1. V dropped 1 base and J dropped 3; count of bases not matched to a gene: 11. This CDR3 is 16 amino acids long. From germline, CDR1 is DFQATT and CDR2 SNEGSKA (reference sequence). CDR3 sequence: CSARGPGGTRHYGYTF. CDR3 nucleotides: TGCAGTGCTAGAGGGCCAGGGGGAACGCGGCACTATGGCTACACCTTC.

This clonotype came up many times. The CDR3 reads CASSEYPSVGGGEQFF. The CDR3 nucleotides are TGTGCCAGCAGTGAATACCCTAGCGTTGGTGGAGGTGAGCAGTTCTTC. The chain couples TRBV25-1 to TRBJ2-1; D possibly corresponds to TRBD2 (6 bases). This CDR3 spans 16 amino acids. Germline CDR1 is MGHDK and CDR2 is SYGVNS. Trimming pared 0 bases from V and 9 bases from J, leaving 18 bases between.

V gene TRBV20-1 combines with J gene TRBJ1-5; D perhaps matches TRBD1 (6 bases). The CDR3 sequence is 16 residues long. Germline V gene lookup returns CDR1 DFQATT and CDR2 SNEGSKA (reference sequence). Trimming stripped 1 base from V and 1 base from J, with 14 bases between. CDR3 DNA: TGCAGTGCTAGAGGGGGGCGGGGCGGCAGCAATCAGCCCCAGCATTTT. Translating it yields CSARGGRGGSNQPQHF.

Comments on this clonotype: The junction and the germline gene differ at one end; a read error may be behind it. The rearrangement joins TRBV30 to TRBJ2-7; D might be TRBD2 (6 bases). From germline, CDR1 is GTSNPN and CDR2 SVGIG (reference sequence). This CDR3 contains 13 residues. This CDR3 reads CVWSGDFSYEQYF. CDR3 nucleotides: TGTGTCTGGAGTGGGGACTTTTCCTACGAGCAGTACTTC. Combining the CDR3 with reference TRBV30 and TRBJ2-7 gives the whole variable domain SQTIHQWPATLVQPVGSPLSLECTVEGTSNPNLYWYRQAAGRGLQLLFYSVGIGQISSEVPQNLSASRPQDRQFILSSKKLLLSDSGFYLCVWSGDFSYEQYFGPGTRLTVT.

This clonotype was seen only a few times. CDR3 in DNA: TGCAGTGCTAGGGGCCAGAGGTTGGCAGATACGCAGTATTTT. Its protein is CSARGQRLADTQYF. This rearrangement joins TRBV20-1 to TRBJ2-3; no definite D call. The CDR3 is 14 residues long. V shed 3 bases and J shed 4 bases, with 14 bases lying between them. CDR1 and CDR2 from the germline V gene are DFQATT and SNEGSKA (reference sequence).

This clonotype was seen only a few times. This chain joins TRBV27 and TRBJ2-7; 7 positions match TRBD2. This CDR3 region has 14 residues. The V segment lost 5 bases and the J segment 1 base; nucleotides outside the gene matches: 5. From germline, CDR1 is MNHEY and CDR2 SMNVEV (reference sequence). CDR3 bases: TGTGCCAGCAGTGGGGCTAGCGGATCCTACGAGCAGTACTTC. This translates into CASSGASGSYEQYF.

This clonotype was counted at least ten times. The chain joins TRBV29-1 to TRBJ2-7; the D gene is possibly TRBD1 (6 bases). Looked up from germline, CDR1 is SQVTM and CDR2 is ANQGSEA. The V end was cut by 1 base, the J end by 2 bases, with 15 bases between. The CDR3 has 15 amino acids. The CDR3 sequence: CSVEGLTGNAYEQYF. Written as DNA, the CDR3 is TGCAGCGTTGAAGGTTTAACAGGGAACGCCTACGAGCAGTACTTC.

The sample holds a few counts of this clonotype. V is TRBV29-1 and J is TRBJ2-2; D perhaps matches TRBD2 (6 bases). Germline V gives CDR1 SQVTM, CDR2 ANQGSEA. V lost 8 bases and J lost 4, with 14 bases in between. The CDR3 sequence is 13 residues long. The CDR3 DNA reads as TGCAGCTCGAGTCAGGGAGGCACCGGGGAGCTGTTTTTT. Translated: CSSSQGGTGELFF.

The J gene is TRBJ2-7, the V gene TRBV20-1; either TRBD1 or TRBD2 may fit D (6 bases each). This CDR3 comprises 14 residues. Trimming shortened V by 3 bases and J by 5 bases, and 17 bases separated the two germline ends. In germline, CDR1 is DFQATT, CDR2 SNEGSKA (reference sequence). CDR3 DNA: TGCAGTGCTAGGGGGGCGGGAAGGAACAACGAGCAGTACTTC. Amino acids: CSARGAGRNNEQYF.

This clonotype was seen a few times. This sequence joins TRBV7-6 and TRBJ2-1; D remains unclear. The CDR3 has 13 amino acids. V was shortened by 0 bases and J by 9 bases, with 9 bases between the two germline ends. The germline gives CDR1 SGHVS, CDR2 FNYEAQ. In DNA, the CDR3 is TGTGCCAGCAGCTTAGCGCTGGCTTCTGAGCAGTTCTTC. Residues: CASSLALASEQFF. Supplemented by reference TRBV7-6 and TRBJ2-1, the full variable domain reads GAGVSQSPRYKVTKRGQDVALRCDPISGHVSLYWYRQALGQGPEFLTYFNYEAQQDKSGLPNDRFSAERPEGSISTLTIQRTEQRDSAMYRCASSLALASEQFFGPGTRLTVL.

This clonotype was seen a few times. The chain is built from TRBV13 and TRBJ1-6; D perhaps matches TRBD1 (6 bases). The V and J ends lost 4 bases and 9 bases respectively, with 22 bases between them. The CDR3 totals 17 residues. Germline CDR1 is PRHDT and CDR2 is FYEKMQ (reference sequence). CDR3 bases: TGTGCCAGCAGCTCACTCAGCCGGGACATTATATCTTCACCCCTCCACTTT. Translating it yields CASSSLSRDIISSPLHF.

This clonotype was seen at least ten times. The chain joins TRBV24-1 to TRBJ2-5, with 9 bases that match TRBD2. CDR1 KGHDR and CDR2 SFDVKD come from the germline V gene. V trimming: 7 bases; J trimming: 5 bases; junction bases outside the gene matches: 4. CDR3 length: 13 amino acids. The CDR3 DNA reads TGTGCCACCAGAGCGGGAGGTGGCGAGACCCAGTACTTC. Translation: CATRAGGGETQYF.

This clonotype was recorded once. This chain connects TRBV12-3 or TRBV12-4 to TRBJ1-2; the match to TRBD1 covers 7 bases. Trimming removed 5 bases from V and 8 bases from J; junction bases left unmatched: 5. CDR3 size: 12 residues. CDR3 loop: CASSTTGRGYTF. The CDR3 region has the DNA TGTGCCAGCAGTACGACAGGGAGGGGCTACACCTTC.

This clonotype was picked up a small number of times. The CDR3 region has the DNA TGTGCCAGCAGCTTAGGTACGGGGTTCCAAGAGACCCAGTACTTC. It specifies CASSLGTGFQETQYF. The chain uses TRBV7-9 and TRBJ2-5; D is possibly TRBD2 (5 bases). CDR1 and CDR2 (germline): SEHNR, FQNEAQ (reference sequence). CDR3 length: 15 amino acids. The V gene lost 1 base and the J gene lost 1 base, with 10 bases spanning the gap.

The V call is TRBV12-3 or TRBV12-4, the J call TRBJ2-3; possibly TRBD1 for D (6 bases). V lost 3 bases to trimming and J lost 9 bases, with 10 bases between them. This CDR3 has 12 amino acids. This CDR3 reads CASSFAQGTQYF. CDR3 nucleotide sequence: TGTGCCAGCAGTTTTGCGCAGGGGACGCAGTATTTT.

This clonotype was observed a handful of times. The gene calls are TRBV12-3 or TRBV12-4 and TRBJ2-3; D may be TRBD1 (5 bases). Trimming removed 2 bases from V and 6 bases from J, with 12 bases in between. This CDR3 has 14 amino acids. CDR3 in amino acids: CASSLSGPGDTQYF. The CDR3 DNA sequence: TGTGCCAGCAGTTTAAGTGGGCCAGGGGATACGCAGTATTTT.